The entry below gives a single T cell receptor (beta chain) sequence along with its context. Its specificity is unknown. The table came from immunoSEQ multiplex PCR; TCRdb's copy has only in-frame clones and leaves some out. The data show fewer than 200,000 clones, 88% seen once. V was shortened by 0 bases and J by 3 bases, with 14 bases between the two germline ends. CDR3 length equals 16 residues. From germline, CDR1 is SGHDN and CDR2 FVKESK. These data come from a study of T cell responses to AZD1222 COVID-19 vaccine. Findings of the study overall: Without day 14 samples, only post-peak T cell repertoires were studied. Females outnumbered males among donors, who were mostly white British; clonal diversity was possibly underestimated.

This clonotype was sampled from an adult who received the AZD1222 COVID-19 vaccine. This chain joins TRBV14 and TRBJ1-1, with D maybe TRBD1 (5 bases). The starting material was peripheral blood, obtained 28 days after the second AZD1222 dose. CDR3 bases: TGTGCCAGCAGCCAAGATGGGGGAGGCCAGGACACTGAAGCTTTCTTT. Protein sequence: CASSQDGGGQDTEAFF.